The rows below give T cell receptor beta chains drawn from one sample of a study of regulatory T cells in long-lasting Graves disease. TCRdb redid the calling of the multiplex PCR reads with MiXCR, one entry per CDR3 protein. The sample includes hundreds of thousands of distinct CDR3 sequences, approximately 15% of them seen just once. In addition, the sample was reused for a study of T cells in Graves' hyperthyroidism and ophthalmopathy.

Source: peripheral blood mononuclear cells (PBMCs), taken at new diagnosis, from a patient treated with antithyroid drugs. The receptors were sampled from a woman in her 30s with Graves disease. Both conserved end residues are part of each CDR3. D genes are given only for firm matches. The size entry is marked missing in some rows and otherwise reads once, few, many or a size class.

clone size	V gene	D gene	J gene	CDR3 DNA	CDR3 protein
many	TRBV2	NA	TRBJ2-7	TGTGCCAGCAGCTACGGAGTTAACTACGAGCAGTACTTC	CASSYGVNYEQYF
many	TRBV5-1	TRBD1	TRBJ2-3	TGCGCCAGCAGCTTGTCAGGGGGCGCGGATACGCAGTATTTT	CASSLSGGADTQYF
few	TRBV20-1	NA	TRBJ1-2	TGCAGTGCTCCAAATTCAGGAAGGAACGATGGCTACACCTTC	CSAPNSGRNDGYTF
few	TRBV30	NA	TRBJ1-2	TGTGCCTGGACCCTTGGTTCTTATGGCTACACCTTC	CAWTLGSYGYTF
NA	TRBV6-1	NA	TRBJ2-7	TGTGCCAGCAGGAGGAGGGGGGCCAGCGAGCAGTACTTC	CASRRRGASEQYF
NA	TRBV7-9	NA	TRBJ2-2	TGTGCCAGCAGCTTGAATACGATCAACACCGGGGAGCTGTTTTTT	CASSLNTINTGELFF
few	TRBV20-1	TRBD2	TRBJ2-3	TGCAGTGCTAAACATAACCTCCGAGCGGGGTCGCAGTATTTT	CSAKHNLRAGSQYF
many	TRBV6-1	TRBD2	TRBJ2-7	TGTGCCAGCAGTACCGTCGCAAGCGGGAGGAACGAGCAGTACTTC	CASSTVASGRNEQYF
NA	TRBV7-9	TRBD1	TRBJ2-7	TGTGCCAGCAGCTTAGCGGGGACAGCTGCCTACGAGCAGTACTTC	CASSLAGTAAYEQYF
NA	TRBV4-1	TRBD1	TRBJ2-7	TGCGCCAGCAGCCAAGGGGGACAGATCATACCGCAGTACTTC	CASSQGGQIIPQYF
few	TRBV4-1	NA	TRBJ1-2	TGCGCCAGCAGCCAAACCGGAGGAGCTAACTATGGCTACACCTTC	CASSQTGGANYGYTF
many	TRBV6-5	NA	TRBJ2-7	TGTGCCAGCAGTTACTCGAGTCCGGGGGCCTACGAGCAGTACTTC	CASSYSSPGAYEQYF
many	TRBV2	NA	TRBJ2-5	TGTGCCAGTCTCTATCTGGCAATCGAAGAGACCCAGTACTTC	CASLYLAIEETQYF
many	TRBV6-5	NA	TRBJ1-1	TGTGCCAGCAGTTATTCCACAATACTGAACACTGAAGCTTTCTTT	CASSYSTILNTEAFF
NA	TRBV6-1	TRBD2	TRBJ2-1	TGTGCCAGCAGTACAGCCTTAACTAGCGGATACAATGAGCAGTTCTTC	CASSTALTSGYNEQFF
many	TRBV28	TRBD1	TRBJ1-3	TGTGCCAGCAGACAGGGGTTAGCGTCTGGAAACACCATATATTTT	CASRQGLASGNTIYF
NA	TRBV9	NA	TRBJ2-1	TGTGCCAGCAGTACACCGAGGGATGAGCAGTTCTTC	CASSTPRDEQFF
few	TRBV12-3/TRBV12-4	NA	TRBJ2-7	TGTGCCAGCAGGAGCCCGGGTCTTCTAACAGGCGAGCAGTACTTC	CASRSPGLLTGEQYF
many	TRBV6-2/TRBV6-3	TRBD2	TRBJ2-1	TGTGCCAGCAGCGGCGGGACTAGCGGGAGCAATGAGCAGTTCTTC	CASSGGTSGSNEQFF
many	TRBV5-1	NA	TRBJ1-3	TGCGCCAGCAGCTTGGGAGGATTAGCTGGAAACACCATATATTTT	CASSLGGLAGNTIYF
NA	TRBV20-1	NA	TRBJ2-7	TGCAGTGCTAGTAGATATGGGGGGCCATCCTACGAGCAGTACTTC	CSASRYGGPSYEQYF
many	TRBV28	TRBD1	TRBJ2-3	TGTGCCAGCAGTTTGACAGGGGCCACTAGCACAGATACGCAGTATTTT	CASSLTGATSTDTQYF
NA	TRBV11-2	TRBD2	TRBJ2-1	TGTGCCAGCAGCTCGGGGGGACTAGCGGGAATTGGGCAGTTCTTC	CASSSGGLAGIGQFF
few	TRBV18	NA	TRBJ2-1	TGTGCCAGCTCACGCCATAGCTCTAGCTCCTACAATGAGCAGTTCTTC	CASSRHSSSSYNEQFF
many	TRBV7-9	NA	TRBJ1-1	TGTGCCAGCAGCGTACGGAGGAACACTGAAGCTTTCTTT	CASSVRRNTEAFF
NA	TRBV20-1	NA	TRBJ2-7	TGCAGTGCTACCATCGGGTTGGGCGAGCAGTACTTC	CSATIGLGEQYF
many	TRBV27	NA	TRBJ2-3	TGTGCCAGCAGTCTAGTAGGGGTAGGCACAGATACGCAGTATTTT	CASSLVGVGTDTQYF
many	TRBV5-6	TRBD1	TRBJ1-2	TGTGCCAGCAGCCCGACAGGGTTTGGCTACACCTTC	CASSPTGFGYTF
NA	TRBV6-5	NA	TRBJ2-7	TGTGCCAGCAGTTACTCCCTGCCAGGGCCTCCCTACGAGCAGTACTTC	CASSYSLPGPPYEQYF
many	TRBV20-1	TRBD1	TRBJ1-1	TGCAGTGCTAGAGGGGAACAGGGGGGGACTGAAGCTTTCTTT	CSARGEQGGTEAFF
NA	TRBV5-1	NA	TRBJ2-7	TGCGCCAGCAGCTCGATGACAGATTCCTACGAGCAGTACTTC	CASSSMTDSYEQYF
many	TRBV24-1	NA	TRBJ1-5	TGTGCCACCAGTGACCGTGGGACGGACTACAATCAGCCCCAGCATTTT	CATSDRGTDYNQPQHF
few	TRBV27	NA	TRBJ2-4	TGTGCCAGCAGTTCCCGGCTAGCCAAAAACATTCAGTACTTC	CASSSRLAKNIQYF
few	TRBV14	NA	TRBJ2-6	TGTGCCAGCAGCCAAAATCAAGGGTCTGGGGCCAACGTCCTGACTTTC	CASSQNQGSGANVLTF
few	TRBV5-1	TRBD2	TRBJ2-1	TGCGCCAGCAGCTTGAAAGCGGGGTCCAATGAGCAGTTCTTC	CASSLKAGSNEQFF
NA	TRBV20-1	TRBD2	TRBJ2-1	TGCAGTGCTAGGGGTAGCGGGAGGGCCGAGGGTGAGCAGTTCTTC	CSARGSGRAEGEQFF
few	TRBV7-6	TRBD1	TRBJ1-5	TGTGCCAGCAGCGCAGGGGGCCTAGGACAGCCCCAGCATTTT	CASSAGGLGQPQHF
many	TRBV28	NA	TRBJ2-5	TGTGCCAGCAGTTTAGTGGGCTTGGAGACCCAGTACTTC	CASSLVGLETQYF
few	TRBV3-1	TRBD2	TRBJ2-7	TGTGCCAGCAGCCCCAGTGAGCGGGGAAACTCCTACGAGCAGTACTTC	CASSPSERGNSYEQYF
NA	TRBV12-3/TRBV12-4	TRBD1	TRBJ2-4	TGTGCCAGCAGCCCAAGGACAGGACTTAAAAACATTCAGTACTTC	CASSPRTGLKNIQYF
NA	TRBV9	TRBD1	TRBJ1-3	TGTGCCAGCAGCGTATTGCCAGGGGGCGCCGGAAACACCATATATTTT	CASSVLPGGAGNTIYF
many	TRBV2	NA	TRBJ2-7	TGTGCCACACAAAGGACCGTCAGCTCCTACGAGCAGTACTTC	CATQRTVSSYEQYF
NA	TRBV30	NA	TRBJ2-3	TGTGCCTGGAAAATTGCTGGGCTCACAGATACGCAGTATTTT	CAWKIAGLTDTQYF
once	TRBV7-2	NA	TRBJ2-2	TGTGCCAGCAGAACAGGGATAACCGGGGAGCTGTTTTTT	CASRTGITGELFF
many	TRBV20-1	NA	TRBJ2-5	TGCAGTGCTAGAGTTCAGGACTCACGGGGGACCCAGTACTTC	CSARVQDSRGTQYF
many	TRBV29-1	TRBD1	TRBJ2-4	TGCAGCGTTTCACAGGGGGGCATTCAGTACTTC	CSVSQGGIQYF
once	TRBV18	NA	TRBJ2-3	TGTGCCATCTCACCCAACAGGGAGGCTACGCAGTATTTT	CAISPNREATQYF
NA	TRBV20-1	NA	TRBJ2-5	TGCAGTGCTAGAGAACAAGGGATTCGGGGAGAGACCCAGTACTTC	CSAREQGIRGETQYF
many	TRBV2	TRBD2	TRBJ2-1	TGTGCCAGCAGTGAAGGGACTAGCCTACCATTC	CASSEGTSLPF
NA	TRBV19	TRBD1	TRBJ2-7	TGTGCCAGTAGTAACCCGGGACAGGGCTCCTACGAGCAGTACTTC	CASSNPGQGSYEQYF
NA	TRBV9	NA	TRBJ2-7	TGTGCCAGCAGTATAGGGGGGGGCGCAACCTACGAGCAGTACTTC	CASSIGGGATYEQYF
many	TRBV7-2	NA	TRBJ2-3	TGTGCCAGCAGCTCCGCTAGCAGCACAGATACGCAGTATTTT	CASSSASSTDTQYF
many	TRBV12-3/TRBV12-4	NA	TRBJ1-4	TGTGCCAGCACCACTTCGGGGGCGGTTAATGAAAAACTGTTTTTT	CASTTSGAVNEKLFF
few	TRBV6-2/TRBV6-3	NA	TRBJ1-2	TGTGCCAGCAGTTACTCCCCGGACACCGGAGGCGGCTACACCTTC	CASSYSPDTGGGYTF
many	TRBV12-3/TRBV12-4	NA	TRBJ1-5	TGTGCCAGCACCTCAGCAGGGAGTCAGCCCCAGCATTTT	CASTSAGSQPQHF
many	TRBV20-1	NA	TRBJ2-7	TGCAGTGCTAGACGGGTGTCCTACGAGCAGTACTTC	CSARRVSYEQYF